This T cell receptor beta chain was obtained from a study of T cells in localized non-small cell lung cancer. Findings and caveats of the study: Detection in adjacent lung was observed for a median roughly 57 of the top 100 tumor clones. T cell clonality was highest in uninvolved adjacent lung, above tumor.

Note on this clone: Its antigen is not identified.

There are 16 residues in the CDR3. Per the germline V gene, CDR1 is MDHEN and CDR2 is SYDVKM. Trimming removed 5 bases from V and 2 bases from J; junction bases left unmatched: 9. Clones were read by immunoSEQ multiplex PCR, and TCRdb kept only the in-frame ones, dropping some. The sample shows under 2,000 clones, 25% to 30% of them seen only once. The sample here was lung tumor tissue, taken before any cancer treatment. The clonotype comes from a woman aged 35-75 years with stage I lung adenocarcinoma. The chain recombines TRBV28 with TRBJ1-3; TRBD1 matches at 7 bases. The CDR3 reads CASSPRTGDAGNTIYF. The CDR3 DNA reads as TGTGCCAGCAGTCCCCGAACAGGGGACGCTGGAAACACCATATATTTT.